This T cell receptor beta chain was recovered during a study of T cell responses to AZD1222 COVID-19 vaccine. Notes on the study in general: Regions left unmutated in variants are reportedly the target of nearly half of spike-specific TCRs.

Sequencing used immunoSEQ multiplex PCR; TCRdb keeps in-frame clones, though not all of them. The table lists 250,000 to 300,000 clones, around 93% of them singletons, with less than 0.6% in the top ten. Only one count was recorded for this clone. Its antigen is currently unknown. The CDR3 length is 13 residues. V gave up 7 bases and J gave up 6 bases; unmatched junction bases: 8. Per the germline V gene, CDR1 is MNHEY and CDR2 is SVGAGI. The genes are TRBV6-5 and TRBJ2-7, with 8 bases aligning to TRBD1. The receptor comes from an adult who received the AZD1222 COVID-19 vaccine. The sequences come from peripheral blood, collected 28 days after the second AZD1222 dose. CDR3 sequence reads: CASKGPGGGEQYF. The DNA of the CDR3 is TGTGCCAGCAAGGGCCCAGGGGGCGGCGAGCAGTACTTC.